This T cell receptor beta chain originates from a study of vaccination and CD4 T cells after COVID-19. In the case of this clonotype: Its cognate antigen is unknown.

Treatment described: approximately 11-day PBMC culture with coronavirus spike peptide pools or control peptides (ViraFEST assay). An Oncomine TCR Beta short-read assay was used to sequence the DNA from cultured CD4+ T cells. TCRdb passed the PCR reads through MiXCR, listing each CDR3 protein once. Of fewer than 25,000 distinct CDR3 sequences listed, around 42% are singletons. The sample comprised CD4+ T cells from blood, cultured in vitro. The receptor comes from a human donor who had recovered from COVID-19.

The CDR3 spells CASSPPYRTGGVNGYTF. CDR3 sequence (DNA): TGTGCCAGCTCACCACCCTATAGGACAGGGGGCGTTAATGGCTACACCTTC. The genes are TRBV18 and TRBJ1-2, with TRBD1 matching over 11 bases. J gave up 6 bases and V 0 bases, and 9 bases lay outside the gene matches. The CDR3 is made up of 17 amino acids. Germline V gives CDR1 KGHSH, CDR2 LQKENI. Full variable domain (rest looked up from reference TRBV18 and TRBJ1-2): NAGVMQNPRHLVRRRGQEARLRCSPMKGHSHVYWYRQLPEEGLKFMVYLQKENIIDESGMPKERFSAEFPKEGPSILRIQQVVRGDSAAYFCASSPPYRTGGVNGYTFGSGTRLTVV.